The clone carrying this TCR beta chain was counted at least ten times. Its antigen is unknown. The sample belongs to a study of T cells in Graves' hyperthyroidism and ophthalmopathy. Per germline, CDR1 SNHLY and CDR2 FYNNEI. This CDR3 contains 13 residues. Trimming cost V 6 bases and J 3 bases, with 11 bases left between them. Regarding the study as a whole: Ophthalmopathy was model-predicted a median about six months pre-onset.

TCR beta CDR3 regions were amplified from RNA. With the HTBI primer set, the TCR CDR3 went through a first round of RT-PCR. A single record per CDR3 protein comes from TCRdb applying MiXCR to the multiplex PCR reads. The data hold fewer than 350,000 distinct CDR3 sequences, with around 20% observed a single time. The study defined stable Graves' hyperthyroidism as no ophthalmopathy progression within 18 months. Hyperthyroidism, newly diagnosed and lasting under 2 months, affected patients aged 18 to 65. The rearrangement links TRBV2 to TRBJ1-2; D remains ambiguous. The TCR was taken from a woman aged 50 to 65 with Graves' hyperthyroidism. The sample consisted of blood. In nucleotides, the CDR3 is TGTGCCAGCAGGTCGACATTGTACTATGGCTACACCTTC. The encoded protein is CASRSTLYYGYTF. Full variable domain (remainder filled in from reference TRBV2 and TRBJ1-2): EPEVTQTPSHQVTQMGQEVILRCVPISNHLYFYWYRQILGQKVEFLVSFYNNEISEKSEIFDDQFSVERPDGSNFTLKIRSTKLEDSAMYFCASRSTLYYGYTFGSGTRLTVV.